The entry below gives a single T cell receptor (beta chain) sequence along with its context. This clonotype was detected ten times or more. Which antigen it targets is not known. No much larger clonotype is one base removed from it; base qualities were not supplied. The receptor library was made with multiplex PCR. TCRdb shows the sequencer as Illumina HiSeq 4000. iRepertoire HTBI primers and Arm-PCR amplification of CDR3 regions were used to construct TCR beta libraries. Before sequencing, the PCR products went through gel purification. Turning to the authors' computational methods: A total of 60 to 80 TRBV and 14 TRBJ segments were identified across samples and were used for gene usage analysis of CDR3 amino acid clonotypes. COPE and FqMerger were used to merge filtered high-quality paired reads into contigs. BLAST was used to align contigs to the IMGT TRBV, TRBD and TRBJ reference genes, and CDR3 was defined following IMGT. Highly expanded clones were defined as clonotypes with a frequency above 0.1%. Shannon entropy served as the measure of repertoire diversity, while the Gini coefficient captured V-J evenness. Public clonotypes were defined as clonotypes shared by more than one individual. TCRdb's own reprocessing of the public reads used fastp at Q25 and MiXCR and kept productive beta chains. Entries that share a CDR3 protein sequence are merged under the most common genes and DNA. Clone size and V and J calls follow TCRdb, not the original study. This sample lists 530,000 or so distinct CDR3 sequences; 16% were detected once. The ten largest clones capture approximately 12% of the sample.

V is cut back by 4 bases and J by 1 base, with 5 bases in the junction unmatched. Spanning cysteine to phenylalanine, the CDR3 consists of 15 amino acids. Just the 45-base CDR3 DNA is kept, in frame starting at base 1. CDR1 and CDR2 are drawn from the germline V gene (reference sequence): SEHNR, FQNEAQ. This sample is drawn from a study of regulatory T cells in long-lasting Graves disease listed by TCRdb under 2021. Turning to the overall study: Newly diagnosed Graves' disease patients had taken antithyroid drugs for less than 3 months. This study used TCR sequencing and RNA sequencing of peripheral blood to compare persistent Graves' disease patients against newly diagnosed Graves' disease patients. The study took place in China and was registered as a clinical trial. A total of about 35 samples underwent TCR sequencing, from some 13 patients with persistent Graves' disease and 20 or so patients with newly diagnosed Graves' disease. General conclusions and limits of the study: The small sample size was acknowledged by the authors as a limitation that may reduce accuracy. Patients with persistent disease shared more public clonotypes (approximately 2,500) than newly diagnosed patients did (about 1,000). Persistent disease showed preferential use of TRBV28, TRBJ1-2 and TRBJ2-5, whereas newly diagnosed disease favored TRBV20-1 and TRBJ2-1. Compared with newly diagnosed patients, persistent Graves' disease patients had lower TCR Shannon entropy and fewer highly expanded clones, which suggests clonal expansion. Because the primary lesion, thyroid tissue, could not be accessed, the study looked at peripheral blood alone. Sequencing and analysis were limited to the TCR beta chain.

The sample's time point label is to be understood as: newly diagnosed GD, antithyroid drugs for less than 3 months. RNA was extracted from PBMCs in TRIzol for both TCR sequencing and RNA sequencing. Graves' disease was diagnosed according to American Thyroid Association guidelines. The patients came from an endocrinology department in Xi'an, China. Each patient gave about 10 milliliters of peripheral blood, collected in an EDTA anticoagulant tube. Ficoll Paque Plus density gradient separation was used to isolate PBMCs, and no further T cell sorting was performed. An Agilent 2100 Bioanalyzer and agarose gel were used to assess RNA quality, and a NanoDrop 2000 was used to measure RNA concentration. This sample also belongs to another study, concerning T cells in Graves' hyperthyroidism and ophthalmopathy. The second study also describes: Graves' hyperthyroidism was defined as stable when no progression to ophthalmopathy occurred over 18 months of follow-up. Hyperthyroidism patients were newly diagnosed, had a disease duration of under 2 months, and were aged 18 to 65 years. Any patient with an uncontrolled infection, another autoimmune disease, pregnancy or lactation was excluded. Diagnoses relied on clinical symptoms, serum thyroxine and TRAb, thyroid ultrasound and orbital computed tomography. A first-round RT-PCR of the TCR CDR3 used the HTBI primer set with the Qiagen OneStep RT-PCR kit. Most expanded thyroid clonotypes (frequency above 0.001) were also found in blood, which suggests that blood repertoires may mirror thyroid immune responses. In cross-validation, a model built on a 13 V-J signature told ophthalmopathy apart from stable hyperthyroidism with less than 90% sensitivity and approximately 81% specificity, and in testing the same model reached 80%/75%. In validation, progression to ophthalmopathy was predicted by the model with 65% to 71% sensitivity and nearly 75% specificity, a median of 6.5 months before onset. A discovery cohort of 95 to 100 patients, roughly 45 with Graves' ophthalmopathy and 55 to 60 with stable Graves' hyperthyroidism, was used to find distinguishing TCR V-J signatures. Prospective prediction of ophthalmopathy was tested in an independent validation cohort consisting of 18 hyperthyroidism patients and some 16 patients who later progressed to ophthalmopathy. For training and testing, the 100 or so patients in the discovery cohort were randomly divided in a 7:3 ratio. In roughly six Graves' hyperthyroidism patients, the study also compared T-cell repertoires from thyroid tissue with T-cell repertoires from blood. After blood sampling, hyperthyroidism patients were treated with methimazole at a starting dose of 30 mg daily, and ophthalmopathy patients were treated with high-dose intravenous methylprednisolone. A second multiplex PCR round built the libraries, followed by size selection and purification. The libraries were sequenced on an Illumina HiSeq2000 using paired-end 100 bp reads. SOAPnuke was used to process the raw data, with reads discarded if the reads contained adapters or uncalled bases, had a mean Phred below 15, or lacked an exact constant-primer or identifier match. COPE v1.2.5 was used to merge high-quality paired reads, and clonotypes were defined as unique nucleotide sequences. MiTCR v1.1 was used to align the clonotypes against IMGT TRBV, TRBD and TRBJ reference segments. Only V-J combinations with frequency above 0.0001, covering about 99% of repertoires, were analysed. A TCS score was defined as the ratio of F50 (clonal expansion) to E x V (chaos), with BLOSUM62-based TCRdist applied between CDR3 peptides within each V-J. Welch's t-statistics and random forest reduced 450 to 600 V-J features to 13, which were used in a naive Bayes classifier (R e1071). No statistical method was used to fix the sample size in advance, and group allocation was not hidden from the investigators. According to the paper, TCR Vbeta CDR3 sequencing was carried out on around 140 peripheral blood samples, which came from under 50 ophthalmopathy, around 74 hyperthyroidism and about 17 progressor patients.

The sequence came from a man younger than 35 with Graves disease. Donor details come from another sample of the same person, matched by shared clones. The chain joins TRBV7-9 to TRBJ2-7; a stretch of 9 junction bases matches TRBD2. This material consisted of peripheral blood mononuclear cells (PBMCs), taken at new diagnosis, from a patient treated with antithyroid drugs. The CDR3 loop reads CASSSSSGRSYEQYF. The bases are TGTGCCAGCAGCTCAAGTAGCGGGAGATCCTACGAGCAGTACTTC.